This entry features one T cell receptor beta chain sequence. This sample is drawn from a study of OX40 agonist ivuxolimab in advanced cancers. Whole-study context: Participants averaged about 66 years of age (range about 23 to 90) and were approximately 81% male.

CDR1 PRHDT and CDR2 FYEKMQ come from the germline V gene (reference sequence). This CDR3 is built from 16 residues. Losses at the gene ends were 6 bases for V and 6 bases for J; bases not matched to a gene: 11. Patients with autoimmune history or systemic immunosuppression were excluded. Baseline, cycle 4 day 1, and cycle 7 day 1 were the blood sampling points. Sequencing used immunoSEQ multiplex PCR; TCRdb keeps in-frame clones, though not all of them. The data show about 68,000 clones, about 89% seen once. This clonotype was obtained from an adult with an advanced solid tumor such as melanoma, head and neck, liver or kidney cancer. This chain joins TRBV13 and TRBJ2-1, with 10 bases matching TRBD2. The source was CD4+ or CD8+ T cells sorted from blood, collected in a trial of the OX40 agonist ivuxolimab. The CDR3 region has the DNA TGTGCCAGCAGTCCCCGGGGGCTAGCGGGAGTCAATGAGCAGTTCTTC. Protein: CASSPRGLAGVNEQFF.